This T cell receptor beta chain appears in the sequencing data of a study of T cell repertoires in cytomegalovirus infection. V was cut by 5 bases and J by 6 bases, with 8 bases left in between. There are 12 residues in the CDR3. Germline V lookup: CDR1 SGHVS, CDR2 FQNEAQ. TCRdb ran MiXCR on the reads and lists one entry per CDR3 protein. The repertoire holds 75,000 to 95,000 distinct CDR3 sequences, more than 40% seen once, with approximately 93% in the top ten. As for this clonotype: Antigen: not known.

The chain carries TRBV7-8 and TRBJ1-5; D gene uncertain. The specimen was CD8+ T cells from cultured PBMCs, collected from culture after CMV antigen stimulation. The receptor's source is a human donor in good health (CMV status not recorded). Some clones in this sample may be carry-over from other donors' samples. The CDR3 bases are TGTGCCAGCAGCCCCGGGATTCAGCCCCAGCATTTT. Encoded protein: CASSPGIQPQHF. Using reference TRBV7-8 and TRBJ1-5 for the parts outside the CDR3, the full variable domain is GAGVSQSPRYKVAKRGQDVALRCDPISGHVSLFWYQQALGQGPEFLTYFQNEAQLDKSGLPSDRFFAERPEGSVSTLKIQRTQQEDSAVYLCASSPGIQPQHFGDGTRLSIL.